The clone carrying this T cell receptor (beta chain) was detected only a few times. Its matching antigen is unknown. The data are from a study of blood T cells in healthy people across ages. The CDR3 is made up of 14 amino acids. Trimming stripped 6 bases from V and 7 bases from J, with 18 bases between. Germline lookup yields CDR1 SGHTA and CDR2 FQGNSA. Overall study results and limits: Relative to aged donors, long-lived donors carried more naive CD4+ cells and displayed higher diversity.

A second about 6 to 12 cycle PCR used barcoded and J-beta primers. TCRdb redid the calling of the 5' RACE reads with MiXCR, one entry per CDR3 protein. The sample contains approximately 800,000 distinct CDR3 sequences, around 34% of which appear only once. The TCR was taken from a man aged 18 to 30 in good health. Source material: blood. The chain carries TRBV7-2 and TRBJ1-2; D perhaps matches TRBD1 (6 bases). CDR3 coding DNA: TGTGCCAGCAGGCCTACTCCAGGGGAGAGTGGCTACACCTTC. It codes for CASRPTPGESGYTF.